This T cell receptor (beta chain) derives from a study of blood T cell repertoires in COVID-19. As for the study in general: Sites in the United States, Italy and Spain provided acute and convalescent COVID-19 samples. In each case, the material was cDNA or gDNA derived from T cells, B-cell-depleted T cells, or PBMCs.

This clone was observed a handful of times. Study processing details: Scientists estimated how many nucleated cells there were by amplifying reference gene primers. Sequenced by immunoSEQ multiplex PCR; TCRdb stores in-frame clones only, minus some. The V and J calls and clone size are taken from that table; D and trimming were inferred from the DNA. There are tens of thousands of clones in the sample; around 93% occur only once, and roughly 2.2% lies in the top ten. V lost 2 bases and J lost 7; bases outside the gene matches: 8. This CDR3 spans 14 amino acids. Germline CDR1 is SGHNT and CDR2 is YYREEE (reference sequence).

The source material was peripheral blood. This chain joins TRBV5-4 and TRBJ1-2; TRBD1 agrees at 7 bases. This TCR came from a human donor with active COVID-19. The donor label of this sample is uncertain. The CDR3 bases are TGTGCCAGCAGCTTTATGACAGGGCTTGGTGGCTACACCTTC. Its protein is CASSFMTGLGGYTF.